This T cell receptor beta chain was retrieved from a study of T cell responses to AZD1222 COVID-19 vaccine. In the case of this clone: Its antigen is not known.

Study findings and constraints: Spike-specific TCRs gained breadth and depth after people received two AZD1222 doses. Of the AZD1222 recipients, only five to seven were seropositive at baseline. Most donors were white British and more were female, and clonal diversity was possibly underestimated. Repertoires were obtained solely post-peak T cell response.

Here immunoSEQ multiplex PCR was the method, and the copy in TCRdb shows in-frame clones only, minus some. Here the sample spans fewer than 90,000 clones, around nine tenths being singletons. Germline-derived CDR1 and CDR2 are SGHRS and YFSETQ. The CDR3 runs 16 residues. The V gene lost 0 bases and the J gene lost 0 bases, with 9 bases spanning the gap. Sequences were derived from peripheral blood, sampled on day 0 of AZD1222 vaccination. The sequence derives from an adult in good health. V and J are TRBV5-1 and TRBJ1-4, with D possibly TRBD1 on 6 matching bases. The CDR3: CASSLGQVATNEKLFF. CDR3 nucleotides: TGCGCCAGCAGCTTGGGACAGGTCGCAACTAATGAAAAACTGTTTTTT.